This T cell receptor (beta chain) emerged from a study of cytomegalovirus exposure and HLA in healthy donors. 13 Jbeta primers and 60 Vbeta primers were used for the PCR. Some clones are missing from TCRdb's copy, which holds only in-frame ones; the method was immunoSEQ multiplex PCR. The table includes around 85,000 clones, just under 80% detected once. Germline lookup yields CDR1 SGHDT and CDR2 YYEEEE. The CDR3 contains 15 residues. With regard to this clone: Sequence at one end of the junction differs from germline and may be a read error.

Material for sequencing was PBMCs. The J gene is TRBJ2-3, the V gene TRBV5-6; 9 bases are a match to TRBD1. This receptor was taken from a man under 40 in good health and CMV-seronegative. The CDR3 loop reads CASNSPRDRVDTQYF. The CDR3 nucleotides are TGTGCCAGCAACTCCCCCCGGGACAGGGTTGATACCCAGTATTTT.